The 22 T cell receptor beta chains listed next were all sequenced from one sample in a study of control samples from healthy donors and cancer patients. Here immunoSEQ multiplex PCR was the method, and the copy in TCRdb shows in-frame clones only, minus some. Of approximately 150,000 clones listed, approximately 92% are singletons. The sample consisted of blood. These receptors originate from a man between 25 and 39 years old in good health.

Turning to this clone: This likely comes from a read error, as the CDR3 has no conserved phenylalanine or tryptophan at its end. The CDR3 nucleotides read TGTGCCAGCAGTTACGGGACAAGTCAGTACCTC. Translating gives CASSYGTSQYL. The chain links TRBV6-5 to TRBJ2-4; tentative D call: TRBD1 (6 bases). The CDR3 is 11 residues long. The germline V gene encodes CDR1 MNHEY and CDR2 SVGAGI. The V gene lost 2 bases and the J gene lost 12 bases, with 8 bases spanning the gap.

V is TRBV2 and J is TRBJ1-1, with 9 bases matching TRBD1. Germline CDR1 and CDR2: SNHLY and FYNNEI. The CDR3 is 13 residues long. The V and J ends lost 5 bases and 6 bases, in that order; junction bases with no gene match: 4. The CDR3: CASSLDRGAEAFF. CDR3 DNA: TGTGCCAGCAGTCTGGACAGGGGAGCTGAAGCTTTCTTT.

The DNA for the CDR3 is TGCGCCAGCAGCTTGGCCGGGCCCCTACACGAGCAGTACTTC. It codes for CASSLAGPLHEQYF. The chain employs TRBV5-1 and TRBJ2-7; D is ambiguous. The CDR3 covers 14 residues. Germline values: CDR1 SGHRS, CDR2 YFSETQ. Trimming pared 0 bases from V and 5 bases from J, leaving 12 bases between.

The gene calls are TRBV28 and TRBJ2-3, with D perhaps TRBD2 (6 bases). V lost 4 bases, J lost 2 bases, and 16 bases lay in between. The CDR3 totals 16 residues. The germline CDR1 and CDR2 sequences are MDHEN and SYDVKM. The CDR3 region is CASSSHGSRNTDTQYF. As DNA, the CDR3 is TGTGCCAGCAGTTCCCACGGGAGCCGGAACACAGATACGCAGTATTTT.

J is TRBJ2-1 and V is TRBV30, with TRBD2 matching 13 bases. The germline gives CDR1 GTSNPN, CDR2 SVGIG (reference sequence). CDR3 length equals 14 residues. V lost 2 bases to trimming and J lost 8 bases; unmatched junction nucleotides: 3. CDR3 in DNA: TGTGCCTGGAGTCGACTAGCGGGGGGTTATGAGCAGTTCTTC. This gives the protein CAWSRLAGGYEQFF. Together with reference TRBV30 and TRBJ2-1, the CDR3 gives the full variable domain: SQTIHQWPATLVQPVGSPLSLECTVEGTSNPNLYWYRQAAGRGLQLLFYSVGIGQISSEVPQNLSASRPQDRQFILSSKKLLLSDSGFYLCAWSRLAGGYEQFFGPGTRLTVL.

V gene TRBV5-1 combines with J gene TRBJ1-2, with D hard to call. V lost 4 bases and J 7 bases, leaving 20 bases between the germline ends. Germline CDR1 and CDR2: SGHRS and YFSETQ. The CDR3 is 15 residues long. CDR3 DNA: TGCGCCAGCAGCGAGTATGGGGATGAGGAGGGTGGCTACACCTTC. Translating it yields CASSEYGDEEGGYTF.

This chain links TRBV10-2 with TRBJ1-1; TRBD1 matches at 7 bases. There are 13 residues in the CDR3. Looked up from germline, CDR1 is WSHSY and CDR2 is SAAADI. V lost 6 bases, J lost 10 bases, and 11 bases stayed unmatched. In DNA, the CDR3 is TGCGCCAGCAGCGAGACGGCGCCAGGGGGAGCTTTCTTT. This encodes CASSETAPGGAFF.

The V call is TRBV7-2, the J call TRBJ1-1; D is undetermined. Trimming pared 2 bases from V and 6 bases from J, leaving 16 bases between. The length of the CDR3 is 15 residues. Germline V lookup: CDR1 SGHTA, CDR2 FQGNSA. The CDR3 reads CASSLWTVNLAEAFF. The CDR3 DNA reads TGTGCCAGCAGCTTATGGACGGTCAATCTCGCTGAAGCTTTCTTT.

The chain recombines TRBV7-2 with TRBJ2-1, with 8 bases lining up with TRBD2. The CDR3 totals 15 residues. From germline, CDR1 is SGHTA and CDR2 FQGNSA. Unmatched junction bases numbered 9, after V lost 5 bases and J lost 6 bases. In DNA form, the CDR3 reads TGTGCCAGCAGCACGGGACTAGGGGGGGGCAATGAGCAGTTCTTC. This gives the protein CASSTGLGGGNEQFF. Using reference TRBV7-2 and TRBJ2-1 for the parts outside the CDR3, the full variable domain is GAGVSQSPSNKVTEKGKDVELRCDPISGHTALYWYRQSLGQGLEFLIYFQGNSAPDKSGLPSDRFSAERTGGSVSTLTIQRTQQEDSAVYLCASSTGLGGGNEQFFGPGTRLTVL.

This rearrangement joins TRBV5-4 to TRBJ1-6, with TRBD1 identical over 8 bases. J was trimmed by 6 bases and V by 4 bases; bases with no gene match: 3. CDR1 and CDR2 from the germline V gene are SGHNT and YYREEE (reference sequence). The CDR3 totals 14 residues. The CDR3 DNA reads TGTGCCAGCAGCCTCGACAGGGGTAATTCACCCCTCCACTTT. This sequence encodes CASSLDRGNSPLHF.

The J gene is TRBJ1-1, the V gene TRBV27; 7 positions match TRBD1. Looked up from germline, CDR1 is MNHEY and CDR2 is SMNVEV (reference sequence). This CDR3 spans 14 amino acids. V shed 2 bases and J 10 bases; nucleotides not matched to a gene: 10. The CDR3 here is CASSLRLGQLTAFF. For the CDR3, the DNA is TGTGCCAGCAGTTTACGGTTGGGACAGTTAACAGCTTTCTTT.

The V call is TRBV19, the J call TRBJ2-3, with D perhaps matching TRBD1 (5 bases). Trimming took off 3 bases at V and 4 bases at J, with 8 bases between the two ends. Germline V gene lookup returns CDR1 LNHDA and CDR2 SQIVND (reference sequence). The CDR3 has 13 residues. In nucleotides, the CDR3 is TGTGCCAGTAGTATGGACATCCCAGATACGCAGTATTTT. Translating gives CASSMDIPDTQYF.

The chain has TRBV19 and TRBJ1-3, with D tentatively TRBD1 (6 bases). The CDR3 loop spans 15 amino acids. Trimming took off 2 bases at V and 2 bases at J, with 10 bases between the two ends. Germline assignment: CDR1 LNHDA and CDR2 SQIVND (reference sequence). Here the CDR3 reads CASSISGGPGNTIYF. CDR3 DNA sequence: TGTGCCAGTAGTATATCGGGGGGCCCTGGAAACACCATATATTTT.

The rearrangement joins TRBV19 to TRBJ2-7; D gene unclear. V lost 10 bases and J 4 bases, leaving 20 bases between the germline ends. Per germline, CDR1 LNHDA and CDR2 SQIVND (reference sequence). The CDR3 is 14 amino acids. The CDR3 nucleotides read TGTGCCACCCAACCCGTCGCAGGTGGATACGAGCAGTACTTC. Translated, it gives CATQPVAGGYEQYF.

The rearrangement uses TRBV13 and TRBJ1-1; D call uncertain. Trimming removed 5 bases from V and 5 bases from J, with 12 bases in between. The CDR3 spans 13 residues. CDR1 PRHDT and CDR2 FYEKMQ come from the germline V gene (reference sequence). The CDR3 coding sequence is TGTGCCAGCAGCCCCGGGAGGCGTACTGAAGCTTTCTTT. Translation: CASSPGRRTEAFF.

V and J are TRBV27 and TRBJ1-4, with 8 positions matching TRBD1. Germline CDR1 and CDR2: MNHEY and SMNVEV (reference sequence). J lost 10 bases, V lost 2 bases, and 6 bases had no gene match. The CDR3 covers 14 residues. The CDR3 spells CASSLTTGEGKLFF. CDR3 nucleotide sequence: TGTGCCAGCAGTTTAACGACAGGGGAGGGAAAACTGTTTTTT.

V and J are TRBV6-4 and TRBJ1-1; D unresolved. The length of the CDR3 is 14 residues. Germline assignment: CDR1 MRHNA and CDR2 SNTAGT. Trimming took off 3 bases at V and 1 base at J, with 9 bases between the two ends. This CDR3 is CASSEEAENTEAFF. In nucleotides, the CDR3 is TGTGCCAGCAGTGAAGAAGCGGAGAACACTGAAGCTTTCTTT.

The chain carries TRBV10-3 and TRBJ1-3, with TRBD1 matching 8 bases. The CDR3 is 15 residues long. J lost 3 bases, V lost 7 bases, and 8 bases had no gene match. Germline V gene data show CDR1 as ENHRY and CDR2 as SYGVKD. The DNA for the CDR3 is TGTGCCATCACGACGGCAGGGGGCTTTGGAAACACCATATATTTT. The encoded protein is CAITTAGGFGNTIYF.

The gene calls are TRBV25-1 and TRBJ2-3; D gene ambiguous. Trimming left V 1 base short and J 0 bases short, with 8 bases between. There are 15 residues in the CDR3. Looked up from germline, CDR1 is MGHDK and CDR2 is SYGVNS. CDR3 amino acids: CASSESVRSTDTQYF. The DNA of the CDR3 is TGTGCCAGCAGTGAATCGGTCAGGAGCACAGATACGCAGTATTTT.

The J gene is TRBJ1-3, the V gene TRBV18; 9 nucleotides align to TRBD1. The V segment lost 1 base and the J segment 4 bases; nucleotides outside the gene matches: 11. Germline V gives CDR1 KGHSH, CDR2 LQKENI. This CDR3 is 18 amino acids long. The CDR3 DNA reads as TGTGCCAGCTCACCACGGGGACAGGGCATAAGGTTAGGAAACACCATATATTTT. It is translated as CASSPRGQGIRLGNTIYF.

This chain joins TRBV28 and TRBJ1-5; TRBD1 agrees at 7 bases. Germline V lookup: CDR1 MDHEN, CDR2 SYDVKM. CDR3 length: 12 residues. V was clipped by 2 bases and J by 8 bases; unmatched bases: 0. The chain's CDR3 is CASSLTGEPQHF. The CDR3 nucleotides are TGTGCCAGCAGTTTAACAGGGGAGCCCCAGCATTTT.

With respect to this clone: The same CDR3 can be traced to other DNA sequences in this sample. The CDR3 DNA follows: TGTGCCAGCATTATCGGATCCTCAAACACCGGGGAGCTGTTTTTT. It yields the protein CASIIGSSNTGELFF. This sequence joins TRBV5-5 and TRBJ2-2, with D unclear. V was clipped by 6 bases and J by 2 bases, with 14 bases between them. Germline V gene sequence: CDR1 SGHKS, CDR2 YYEKEE (reference sequence). The CDR3 is made up of 15 amino acids.